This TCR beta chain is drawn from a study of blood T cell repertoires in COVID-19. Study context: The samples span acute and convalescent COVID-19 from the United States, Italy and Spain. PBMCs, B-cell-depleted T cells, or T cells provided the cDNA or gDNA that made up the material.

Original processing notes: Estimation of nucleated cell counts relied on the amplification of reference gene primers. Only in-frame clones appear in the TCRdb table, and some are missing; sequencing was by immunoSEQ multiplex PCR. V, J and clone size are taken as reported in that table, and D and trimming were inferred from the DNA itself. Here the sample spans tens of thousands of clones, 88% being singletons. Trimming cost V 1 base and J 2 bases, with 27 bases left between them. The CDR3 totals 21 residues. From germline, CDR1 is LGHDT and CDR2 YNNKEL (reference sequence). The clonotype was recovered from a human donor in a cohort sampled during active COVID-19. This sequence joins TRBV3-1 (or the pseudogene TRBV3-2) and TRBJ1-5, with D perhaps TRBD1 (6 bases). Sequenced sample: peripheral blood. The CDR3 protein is CASSQGAQQGGGGFGNQPQHF. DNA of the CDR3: TGTGCCAGCAGCCAAGGAGCCCAACAGGGAGGGGGGGGTTTCGGCAATCAGCCCCAGCATTTT.